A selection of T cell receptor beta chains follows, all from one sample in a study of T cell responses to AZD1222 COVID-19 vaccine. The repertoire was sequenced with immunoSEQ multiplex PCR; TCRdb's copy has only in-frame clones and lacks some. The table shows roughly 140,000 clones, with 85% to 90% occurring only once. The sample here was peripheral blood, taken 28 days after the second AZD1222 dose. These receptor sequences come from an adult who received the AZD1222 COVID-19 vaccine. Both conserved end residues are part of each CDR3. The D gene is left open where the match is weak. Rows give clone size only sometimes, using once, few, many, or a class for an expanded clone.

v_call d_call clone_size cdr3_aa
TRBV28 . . CASRLEGWNGYTF
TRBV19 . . CASSIVGPGSTGELFF
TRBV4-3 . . CASSQGTSTNEKLFF
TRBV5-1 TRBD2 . CASSISGSTDTQYF
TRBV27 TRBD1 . CASSFFGTGNTEAFF
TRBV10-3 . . CAISETFGSGANVLTF
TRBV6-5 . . CASRAINYGYTF
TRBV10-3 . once CAISGGMATIYF
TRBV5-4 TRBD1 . CASSLWSSGQGGAFF
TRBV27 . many CASSFYQETQYF
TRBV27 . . CASSFRGTEAFF
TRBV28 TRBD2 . CASSFNLAGLSYEQYF
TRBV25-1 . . CASRSVETQYF
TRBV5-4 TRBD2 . CASSPSPAGQETQYF
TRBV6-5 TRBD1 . CASKTGGNTEAFF
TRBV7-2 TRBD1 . CASSLGQGGAGNTIYF
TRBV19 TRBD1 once CASSIRARDRNTDTQYF
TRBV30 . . CAWLGPSEKLFF
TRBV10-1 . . CASSVSGLGGEQFF
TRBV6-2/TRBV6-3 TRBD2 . CASSLRTSGPRMTQYF
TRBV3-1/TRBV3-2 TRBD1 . CASSQVGTAVGNTIYF
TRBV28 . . CASSFSGSTEAFF
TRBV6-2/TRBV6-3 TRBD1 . CASSRQGNNQPQHF
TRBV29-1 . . CSVDKALSNTEAFF
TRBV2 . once CASSEVREGAFF
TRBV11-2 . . CASSLGQASNQPQHF
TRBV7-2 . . CASSPPPGTHGYTF
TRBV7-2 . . CASSLAGPQLPSPLHF
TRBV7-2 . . CASTSRGPKNTGELFF
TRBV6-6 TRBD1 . CASSRDRANYGYTF
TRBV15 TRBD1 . CATSRVTGVGETQYF
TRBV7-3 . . CASSLEARSNQPQHF
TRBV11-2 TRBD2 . CASSLRRPGLVPWEQYF
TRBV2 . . CASSDRAMNTEAFF